These T cell receptor beta chains were read from a single sample in a study of T cells in Graves' hyperthyroidism and ophthalmopathy. TCRdb passed the multiplex PCR reads through MiXCR, listing each CDR3 protein once. There are more than 500,000 distinct CDR3 sequences in the sample; around 15% occur only once, and more than 11% lies in the top ten. The sample comprised blood. These TCRs come from a woman between 35 and 50 years old with Graves' hyperthyroidism. The CDR3 runs from the conserved cysteine through the conserved F or W. D genes are given only for firm matches. Size tells how often a clone was seen (once, few, many) or the class of an expanded clone, and some rows leave it out.

d_gene,j_gene,abundance,v_gene,CDR3nt,CDR3aa
-,TRBJ2-1,few,TRBV18,TGTGCCAGCTCACCCTTGACTCCCCGAGAGCAGTTCTTC,CASSPLTPREQFF
-,TRBJ1-1,few,TRBV5-1,TGCGCCAGCAGCTTAGATTTTAACACTGAAGCTTTCTTT,CASSLDFNTEAFF
-,TRBJ1-2,-,TRBV24-1,TGTGCCACCAGTGATGAAGAGCCGGGACAAGGATATGGCTACACCTTC,CATSDEEPGQGYGYTF
-,TRBJ2-7,-,TRBV20-1,TGCAGTGCTAGAAAGTCCGGGACACCTTCCTACGAGCAGTACTTC,CSARKSGTPSYEQYF
TRBD1,TRBJ1-6,-,TRBV18,TGTGCCAGCTCGCGACCTGGGACAGGGAGCTCCTATAATTCACCCCTCCACTTT,CASSRPGTGSSYNSPLHF
-,TRBJ2-3,few,TRBV7-8,TGTGCCAGCAGCGTTCTGAAGGTAGATACGCAGTATTTT,CASSVLKVDTQYF
-,TRBJ1-6,few,TRBV3-1,TGTGCCAGCAGCTCAACAGATTTCTTCTCCTATAATTCACCCCTCCACTTT,CASSSTDFFSYNSPLHF
-,TRBJ2-7,many,TRBV7-2,TGTGCCAGCAGCTTTGAGTTACCCTACGAGCAGTACTTC,CASSFELPYEQYF
-,TRBJ2-3,-,TRBV4-1,TGCGCCAGCAGCCAGGGACCTAGCACAGATACGCAGTATTTT,CASSQGPSTDTQYF
TRBD2,TRBJ2-3,-,TRBV15,TGTGCCACCAGCAGAGAGGGGCGGGAGGGCCGGGATACGCAGTATTTT,CATSREGREGRDTQYF
-,TRBJ2-2,many,TRBV15,TGTGCCACCAGCAGAGATCCGGGAGTCGGCGGGGAGCTGTTTTTT,CATSRDPGVGGELFF
-,TRBJ1-5,many,TRBV10-3,TGTGCCATCAGTGAGCAGGGCAGGGGTAATCAGCCCCAGCATTTT,CAISEQGRGNQPQHF
-,TRBJ1-4,many,TRBV15,TGTGCCACCAGCCAAAACACGGATGAAAAACTGTTTTTT,CATSQNTDEKLFF
-,TRBJ2-3,many,TRBV20-1,TGCAGTGCTAGAGTTGGGGGGATATCCACAGATACGCAGTATTTT,CSARVGGISTDTQYF
-,TRBJ1-4,-,TRBV5-5,TGTGCCAGCAGCTTGGGCCGGGGTTCGACTAATGAAAAACTGTTTTTT,CASSLGRGSTNEKLFF
-,TRBJ1-4,few,TRBV30,TGTGCCTGGAGAGGAGCAACTAATGAAAAACTGTTTTTT,CAWRGATNEKLFF
TRBD2,TRBJ2-1,many,TRBV10-1,TGCGCCGGCACTGGGGAGGGCCAAGGGATCGATGAGCAGTTCTTC,CAGTGEGQGIDEQFF
-,TRBJ1-2,many,TRBV18,TGTGCCAGCTCACCGGGGCAAACAGGGAGCCTAGGCTACACCTTC,CASSPGQTGSLGYTF
-,TRBJ2-7,many,TRBV28,TGTGCCAGCAGTGTACCGGGACACTTCTACGAGCAGTACTTC,CASSVPGHFYEQYF
-,TRBJ2-2,many,TRBV27,TGTGCCAGCACGGGGCAGCCGAACACCGGGGAGCTGTTTTTT,CASTGQPNTGELFF
-,TRBJ2-5,-,TRBV7-6,TGTGCCAGCAGCTTAGGGCACTTGGTCGGTGAGACCCAGTACTTC,CASSLGHLVGETQYF
-,TRBJ1-1,many,TRBV10-3,TGTGCCATCAGTGAGTCTTTGCTCGGCACTGAAGCTTTCTTT,CAISESLLGTEAFF
TRBD2,TRBJ2-3,many,TRBV27,TGTGCCAGCATAACTACTAGCGGGAGAGGGGGCACAGATACGCAGTATTTT,CASITTSGRGGTDTQYF
-,TRBJ1-1,many,TRBV19,TGTGCCAGTAGCCGGAGCACTGAAGCTTTCTTT,CASSRSTEAFF